This entry describes one T cell receptor (beta chain). This record belongs to a study of T cell changes during pregnancy in multiple sclerosis. With V trimmed by 5 bases and J by 2 bases, 4 bases remained unmatched. CDR3 length equals 14 residues. Germline V gives CDR1 WSHSY, CDR2 SAAADI. Profiling relied on immunoSEQ multiplex PCR, and the TCRdb table lists in-frame clones only, not all of them. The profile shows about 68,000 clones, 90% of them singletons. The clonotype comes from a female donor with multiple sclerosis, enrolled in a pregnancy study. This chain joins TRBV10-2 and TRBJ2-3; 7 positions match TRBD1. The sample in question was peripheral blood, obtained in the third trimester of pregnancy. The CDR3 coding sequence is TGCGCCAGCAGTCTGGGACAGCTCACAGATACGCAGTATTTT. Amino acids: CASSLGQLTDTQYF.